Listed below are T cell receptor beta chains from one sample, sequenced in a study of shared clonotypes between healthy human individuals. Clones were read by immunoSEQ multiplex PCR, and TCRdb kept only the in-frame ones, dropping some. The sample carries over 400,000 clones, over 75% recorded once. Sequenced sample: PBMCs. The receptors derive from a woman aged 40 to 50 in good health. Some clones in this sample may be carry-over from other donors' samples. The CDR3 runs from the conserved cysteine through the conserved F or W. Fields, in order: D gene, J gene, clone size, V gene, CDR3 DNA, CDR3 protein. A D gene is named only where the DNA matches it firmly. The size entry is marked missing in some rows and otherwise reads once, few, many or a size class.

>-|TRBJ2-7|-|TRBV11-2
TGTGCCAGCAGCCCACGGCGCCGGAGCTCCTACGAGCAGTACTTC
CASSPRRRSSYEQYF
>-|TRBJ1-4|-|TRBV4-1
TGCGCCAGCAGCCAGCTACAGGGCTCGAATGAAAAACTGTTTTTT
CASSQLQGSNEKLFF
>TRBD1|TRBJ2-7|once|TRBV7-7
TGTGCCAGCAGCTTACGGGCAGGGGGCTTCTACGAGCAGTACTTC
CASSLRAGGFYEQYF
>TRBD2|TRBJ2-7|-|TRBV9
TGTGCCAGCAGCCCCGGGACTAACACTTACGAGCAGTACTTC
CASSPGTNTYEQYF
>-|TRBJ1-1|-|TRBV28
TGTGCCAGCAGTTTAGAAGGGGTAACTGAAGCTTTCTTT
CASSLEGVTEAFF
>-|TRBJ1-2|-|TRBV28
TGTGCCAGCAGTTTAGCCGCTCGCTATGGCTACACCTTC
CASSLAARYGYTF
>-|TRBJ2-7|-|TRBV5-1
TGCGCCAGCAGCTTGGATTACCGTTCCTACGAGCAGTACTTC
CASSLDYRSYEQYF
>-|TRBJ2-6|-|TRBV7-3
TGTGCCAGCAGCTTAACTCAGGGGAAGTCTGGGGCCAACGTCCTGACTTTC
CASSLTQGKSGANVLTF
>-|TRBJ1-2|once|TRBV4-1
TGCGCCAGCAGCCAAGACTCGGTAGGCTACACCTTC
CASSQDSVGYTF
>TRBD2|TRBJ2-1|-|TRBV29-1
TGCAGCGGACTAGCGCAATACAATGAGCAGTTCTTC
CSGLAQYNEQFF
>TRBD2|TRBJ2-1|-|TRBV5-6
TGTGCCAGCAGTTTCGGGACTAGCGGGAGTTATGAGCAGTTCTTC
CASSFGTSGSYEQFF
>-|TRBJ2-7|many|TRBV2
TGTGCCAGCAGTGGGGGGCCTGGGTCGATCCTTTACGAGCAGTACTTC
CASSGGPGSILYEQYF
>-|TRBJ1-2|-|TRBV27
TGTGCCAGCAGTCCCACCCTATCGAACTATGGCTACACCTTC
CASSPTLSNYGYTF
>TRBD1|TRBJ1-1|-|TRBV11-2
TGTGCCAGCAGCCCCAGGGGGGGCAACACTGAAGCTTTCTTT
CASSPRGGNTEAFF
>TRBD2|TRBJ2-3|-|TRBV5-6
TGTGCCAGCAGCTTGCGCCTAGCGGGAAACACAGATACGCAGTATTTT
CASSLRLAGNTDTQYF
>TRBD1|TRBJ1-4|-|TRBV7-2
TGTGCCAGCAGCCCTGGGACAGCTAAAAATGAAAAACTGTTTTTT
CASSPGTAKNEKLFF
>TRBD2|TRBJ2-3|once|TRBV7-9
TGTGCCAGCAGCTTATTTGTCGGTAGCGGGGGCACAGATACGCAGTATTTT
CASSLFVGSGGTDTQYF
>TRBD2|TRBJ2-7|-|TRBV15
TGTGCCACCAGCAGAGGACTAGCGGGAGGGTTCTACGAGCAGTACTTC
CATSRGLAGGFYEQYF
>-|TRBJ2-7|-|TRBV28
TGTGCCAGCAGTTGGGACCCTCCCTACGAGCAGTACTTC
CASSWDPPYEQYF
>-|TRBJ2-4|-|TRBV4-2
TGTGCCAGCAGCCTCCTACCAGGGGCCAAAAACATTCAGTACTTC
CASSLLPGAKNIQYF
>-|TRBJ2-1|-|TRBV9
TGTGCCAGCAGCGTAGCTCGAGCCTCGAGCGGGAATGAGCAGTTCTTC
CASSVARASSGNEQFF
>TRBD2|TRBJ2-7|few|TRBV5-4
TGTGCCAGCAGCTTGCCTAGCGGCGGCGAGCAGTACTTC
CASSLPSGGEQYF